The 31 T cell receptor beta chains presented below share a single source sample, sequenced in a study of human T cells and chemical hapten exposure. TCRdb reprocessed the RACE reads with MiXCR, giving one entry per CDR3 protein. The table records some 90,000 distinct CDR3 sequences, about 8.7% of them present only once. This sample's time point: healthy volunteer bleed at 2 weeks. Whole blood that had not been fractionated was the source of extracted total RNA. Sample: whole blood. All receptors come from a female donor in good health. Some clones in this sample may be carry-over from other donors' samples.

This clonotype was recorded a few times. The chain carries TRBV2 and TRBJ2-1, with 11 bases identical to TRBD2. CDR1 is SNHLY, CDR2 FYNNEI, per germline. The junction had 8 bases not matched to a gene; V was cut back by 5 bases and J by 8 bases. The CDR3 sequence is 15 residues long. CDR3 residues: CASSNSGRARYEQFF. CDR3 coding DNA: TGTGCCAGCAGTAATAGCGGGAGGGCTAGATATGAGCAGTTCTTC.

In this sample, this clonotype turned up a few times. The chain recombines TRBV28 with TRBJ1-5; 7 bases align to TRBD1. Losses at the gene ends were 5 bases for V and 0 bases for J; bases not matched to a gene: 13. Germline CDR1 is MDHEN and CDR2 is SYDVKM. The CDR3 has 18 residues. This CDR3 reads CASSTSGTGAYSNQPQHF. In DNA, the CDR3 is TGTGCCAGCAGTACCTCCGGAACAGGGGCTTATAGCAATCAGCCCCAGCATTTT. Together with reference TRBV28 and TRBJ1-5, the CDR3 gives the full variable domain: DVKVTQSSRYLVKRTGEKVFLECVQDMDHENMFWYRQDPGLGLRLIYFSYDVKMKEKGDIPEGYSVSREKKERFSLILESASTNQTSMYLCASSTSGTGAYSNQPQHFGDGTRLSIL.

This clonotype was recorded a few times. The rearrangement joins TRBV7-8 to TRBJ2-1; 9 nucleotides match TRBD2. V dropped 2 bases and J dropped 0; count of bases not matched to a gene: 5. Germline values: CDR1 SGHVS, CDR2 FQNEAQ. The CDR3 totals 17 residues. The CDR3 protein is CASSLRLAASSYNEQFF. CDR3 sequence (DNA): TGTGCCAGCAGCTTACGACTAGCGGCGAGCTCCTACAATGAGCAGTTCTTC. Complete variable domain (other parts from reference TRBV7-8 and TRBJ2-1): GAGVSQSPRYKVAKRGQDVALRCDPISGHVSLFWYQQALGQGPEFLTYFQNEAQLDKSGLPSDRFFAERPEGSVSTLKIQRTQQEDSAVYLCASSLRLAASSYNEQFFGPGTRLTVL.

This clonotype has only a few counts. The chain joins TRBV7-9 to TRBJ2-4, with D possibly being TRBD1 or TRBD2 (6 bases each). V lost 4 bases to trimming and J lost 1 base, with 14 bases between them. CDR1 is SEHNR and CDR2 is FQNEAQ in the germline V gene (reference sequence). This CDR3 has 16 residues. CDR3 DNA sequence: TGTGCCAGCAGCTCCCCAAGGGGGGACGCCAAAAACATTCAGTACTTC. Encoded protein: CASSSPRGDAKNIQYF.

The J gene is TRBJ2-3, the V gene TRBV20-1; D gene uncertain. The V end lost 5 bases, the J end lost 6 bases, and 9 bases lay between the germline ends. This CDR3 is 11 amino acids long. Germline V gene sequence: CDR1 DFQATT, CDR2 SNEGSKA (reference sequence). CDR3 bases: TGCAGTGCTTTAGCCAGGGATACGCAGTATTTT. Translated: CSALARDTQYF.

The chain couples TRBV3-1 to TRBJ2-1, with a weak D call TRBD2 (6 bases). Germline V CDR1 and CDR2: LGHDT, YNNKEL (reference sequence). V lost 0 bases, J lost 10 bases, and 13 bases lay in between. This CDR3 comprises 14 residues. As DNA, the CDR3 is TGTGCCAGCAGCCAAGATCACGGGAGCGTAGAGCAGTTCTTC. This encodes CASSQDHGSVEQFF.

CDR3 DNA: TGCGCCAGCAGTGTAGCGGGAGCGGGCAATGAGCAGTTCTTC. Amino acids: CASSVAGAGNEQFF. V is TRBV4-1 and J is TRBJ2-1; 9 bases align to TRBD2. V was clipped by 6 bases and J by 6 bases; unmatched bases: 6. This CDR3 has 14 amino acids. CDR1 is MGHRA, CDR2 YSYEKL, per germline.

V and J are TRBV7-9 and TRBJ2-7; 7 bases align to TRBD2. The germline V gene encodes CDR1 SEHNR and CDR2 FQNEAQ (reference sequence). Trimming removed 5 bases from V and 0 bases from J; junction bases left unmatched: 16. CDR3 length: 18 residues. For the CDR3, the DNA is TGTGCCAGCAGCCACACGCTAGCGGCCCCTTTAAGCTCCTACGAGCAGTACTTC. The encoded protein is CASSHTLAAPLSSYEQYF. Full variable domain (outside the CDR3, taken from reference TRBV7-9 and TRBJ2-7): DTGVSQNPRHKITKRGQNVTFRCDPISEHNRLYWYRQTLGQGPEFLTYFQNEAQLEKSRLLSDRFSAERPKGSFSTLEIQRTEQGDSAMYLCASSHTLAAPLSSYEQYFGPGTRLTVT.

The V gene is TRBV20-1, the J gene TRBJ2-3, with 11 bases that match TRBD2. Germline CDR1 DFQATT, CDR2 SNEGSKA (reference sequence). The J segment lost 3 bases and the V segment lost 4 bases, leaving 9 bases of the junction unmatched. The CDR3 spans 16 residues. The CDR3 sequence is CSATGTSGLGTDTQYF. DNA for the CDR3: TGCAGTGCTACTGGGACTAGCGGATTGGGAACAGATACGCAGTATTTT.

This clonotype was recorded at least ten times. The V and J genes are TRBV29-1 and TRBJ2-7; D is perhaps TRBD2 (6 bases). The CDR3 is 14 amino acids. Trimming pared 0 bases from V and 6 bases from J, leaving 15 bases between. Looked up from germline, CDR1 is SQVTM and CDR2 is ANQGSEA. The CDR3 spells CSVEDHGGKREQYF. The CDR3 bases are TGCAGCGTTGAAGATCACGGGGGAAAGCGCGAGCAGTACTTC.

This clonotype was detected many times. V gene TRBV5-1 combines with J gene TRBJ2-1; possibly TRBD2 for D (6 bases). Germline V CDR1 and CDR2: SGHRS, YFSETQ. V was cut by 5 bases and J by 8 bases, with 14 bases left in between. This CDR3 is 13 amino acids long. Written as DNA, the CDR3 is TGCGCCAGCAGGCGGGACCTCGTGGATGAGCAGTTCTTC. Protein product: CASRRDLVDEQFF.

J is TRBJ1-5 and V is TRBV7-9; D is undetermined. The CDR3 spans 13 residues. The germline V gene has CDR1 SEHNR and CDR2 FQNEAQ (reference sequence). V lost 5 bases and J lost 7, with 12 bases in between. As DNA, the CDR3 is TGTGCCAGCAGCCACCGGACGGGGCAGCCCCAGCATTTT. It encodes CASSHRTGQPQHF. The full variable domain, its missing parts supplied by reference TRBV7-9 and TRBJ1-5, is DTGVSQNPRHKITKRGQNVTFRCDPISEHNRLYWYRQTLGQGPEFLTYFQNEAQLEKSRLLSDRFSAERPKGSFSTLEIQRTEQGDSAMYLCASSHRTGQPQHFGDGTRLSIL.

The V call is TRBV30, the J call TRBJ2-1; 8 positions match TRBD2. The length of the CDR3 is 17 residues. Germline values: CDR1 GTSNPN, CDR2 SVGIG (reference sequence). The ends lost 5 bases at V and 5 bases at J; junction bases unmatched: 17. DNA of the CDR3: TGTGCCTGGTCTTTTAAGCGGGAGTCCGGCACGGACAATGAGCAGTTCTTC. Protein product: CAWSFKRESGTDNEQFF.

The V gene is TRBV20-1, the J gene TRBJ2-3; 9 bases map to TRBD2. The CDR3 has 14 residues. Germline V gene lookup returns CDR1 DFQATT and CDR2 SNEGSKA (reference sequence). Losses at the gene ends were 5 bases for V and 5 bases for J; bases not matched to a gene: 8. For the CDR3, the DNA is TGCAGTGCTGATAGCGGGAGAAGAGAAGATACGCAGTATTTT. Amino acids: CSADSGRREDTQYF.

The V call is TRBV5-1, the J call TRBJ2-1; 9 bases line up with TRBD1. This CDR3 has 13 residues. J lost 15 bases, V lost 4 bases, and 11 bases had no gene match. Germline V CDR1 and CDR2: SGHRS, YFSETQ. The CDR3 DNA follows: TGCGCCAGCAGCCTCATTACAGGGGGCCCGGGGTTCTTC. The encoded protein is CASSLITGGPGFF.

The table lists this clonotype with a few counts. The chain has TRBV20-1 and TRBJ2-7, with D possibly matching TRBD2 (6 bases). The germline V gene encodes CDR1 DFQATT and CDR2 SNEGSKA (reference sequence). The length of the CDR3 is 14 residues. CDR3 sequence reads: CSVRRLADSYEQYF. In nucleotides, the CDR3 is TGCAGCGTGAGGCGCTTAGCGGATTCCTACGAGCAGTACTTC.

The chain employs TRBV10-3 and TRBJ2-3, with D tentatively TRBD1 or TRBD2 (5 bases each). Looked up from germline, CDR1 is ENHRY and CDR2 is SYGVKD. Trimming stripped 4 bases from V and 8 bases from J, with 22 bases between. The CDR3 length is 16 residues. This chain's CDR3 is CAISAGEGPNGGTQYF. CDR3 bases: TGTGCCATCAGTGCTGGAGAGGGACCGAATGGAGGTACGCAGTATTTT.

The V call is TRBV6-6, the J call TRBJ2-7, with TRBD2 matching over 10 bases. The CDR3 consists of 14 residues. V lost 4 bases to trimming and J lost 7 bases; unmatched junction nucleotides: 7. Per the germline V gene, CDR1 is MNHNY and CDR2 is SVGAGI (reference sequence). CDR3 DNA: TGTGCCAGCAGTTCCTTAGCGGGAGGAGGGGAGCAGTACTTC. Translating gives CASSSLAGGGEQYF.

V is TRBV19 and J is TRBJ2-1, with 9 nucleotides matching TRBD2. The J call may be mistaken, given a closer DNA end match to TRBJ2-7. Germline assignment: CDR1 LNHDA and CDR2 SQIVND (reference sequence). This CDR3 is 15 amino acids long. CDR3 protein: CASSIAGGTYNEQYF. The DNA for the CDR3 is TGTGCCAGTAGTATTGCGGGAGGGACCTACAATGAGCAGTACTTC.

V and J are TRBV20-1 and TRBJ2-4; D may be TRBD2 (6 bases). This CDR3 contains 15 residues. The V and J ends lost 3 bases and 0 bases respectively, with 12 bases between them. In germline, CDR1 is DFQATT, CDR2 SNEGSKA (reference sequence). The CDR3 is CSARDYSIAKNIQYF. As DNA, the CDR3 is TGCAGTGCTAGGGACTATTCTATAGCCAAAAACATTCAGTACTTC.

CDR3 nucleotides: TGCAGTGCTAGAGATCTGGGACAGGGACTCTCTGGAAACACCATATATTTT. Translated: CSARDLGQGLSGNTIYF. The J gene is TRBJ1-3, the V gene TRBV20-1; 9 bases agree with TRBD1. This CDR3 has 17 residues. Germline V gives CDR1 DFQATT, CDR2 SNEGSKA (reference sequence). V dropped 0 bases and J dropped 0; count of bases not matched to a gene: 6.

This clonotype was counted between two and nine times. This CDR3 is CASSPPGLAGETQYF. The CDR3 region has the DNA TGTGCCAGCAGCCCCCCGGGACTAGCGGGAGAGACCCAGTACTTC. This chain uses TRBV7-2 with TRBJ2-5; 12 bases are a match to TRBD2. Germline CDR1 is SGHTA and CDR2 is FQGNSA. The CDR3 extends over 15 amino acids. The junction had 5 bases not matched to a gene; V was cut back by 5 bases and J by 4 bases.

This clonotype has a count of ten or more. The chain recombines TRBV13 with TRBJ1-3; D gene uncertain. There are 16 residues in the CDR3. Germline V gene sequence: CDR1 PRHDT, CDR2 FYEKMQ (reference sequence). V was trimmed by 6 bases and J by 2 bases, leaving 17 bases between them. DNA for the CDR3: TGTGCCAGCAGGAAAATAGGTGTCGGCGCTGGAAACACCATATATTTT. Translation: CASRKIGVGAGNTIYF.

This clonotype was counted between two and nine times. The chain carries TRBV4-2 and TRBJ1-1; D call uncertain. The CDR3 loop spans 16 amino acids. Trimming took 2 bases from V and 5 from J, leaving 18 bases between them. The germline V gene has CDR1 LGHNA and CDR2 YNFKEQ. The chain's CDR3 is CASSQPERGRGTEAFF. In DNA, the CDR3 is TGTGCCAGCAGCCAACCGGAACGCGGGAGAGGAACTGAAGCTTTCTTT.

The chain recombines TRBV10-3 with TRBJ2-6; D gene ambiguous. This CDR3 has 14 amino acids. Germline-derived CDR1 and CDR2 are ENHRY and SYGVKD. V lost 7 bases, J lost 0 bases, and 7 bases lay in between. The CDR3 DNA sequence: TGTGCCATCAAAAACCGCTCTGGGGCCAACGTCCTGACTTTC. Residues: CAIKNRSGANVLTF.

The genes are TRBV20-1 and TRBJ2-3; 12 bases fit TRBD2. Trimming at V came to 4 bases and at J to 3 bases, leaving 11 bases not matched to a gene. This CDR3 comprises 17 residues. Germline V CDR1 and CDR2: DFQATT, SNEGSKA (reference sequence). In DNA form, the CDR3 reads TGCAGTGCTACCCCCAGGGCTAGCGGGAGGGGGACAGATACGCAGTATTTT. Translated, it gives CSATPRASGRGTDTQYF.

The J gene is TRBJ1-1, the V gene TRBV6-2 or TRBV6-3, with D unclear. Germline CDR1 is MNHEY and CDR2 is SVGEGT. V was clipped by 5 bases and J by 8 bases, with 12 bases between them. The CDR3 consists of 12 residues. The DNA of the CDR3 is TGTGCCAGCAGTGTGGGCGCCGTAGAAGCTTTCTTT. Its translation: CASSVGAVEAFF.

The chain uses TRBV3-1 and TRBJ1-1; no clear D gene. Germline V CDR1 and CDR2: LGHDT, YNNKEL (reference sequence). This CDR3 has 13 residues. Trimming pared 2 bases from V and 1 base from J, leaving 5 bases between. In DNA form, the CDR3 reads TGTGCCAGCAGCCAATTCGGGAACACTGAAGCTTTCTTT. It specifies CASSQFGNTEAFF.

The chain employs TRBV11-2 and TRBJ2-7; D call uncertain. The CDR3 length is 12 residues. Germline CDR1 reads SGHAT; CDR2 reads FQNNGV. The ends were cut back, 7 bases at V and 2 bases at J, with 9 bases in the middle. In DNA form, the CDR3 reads TGTGCCAGCACCTGGGATACCTACGAGCAGTACTTC. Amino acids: CASTWDTYEQYF. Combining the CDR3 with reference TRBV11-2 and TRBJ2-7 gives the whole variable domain EAGVAQSPRYKIIEKRQSVAFWCNPISGHATLYWYQQILGQGPKLLIQFQNNGVVDDSQLPKDRFSAERLKGVDSTLKIQPAKLEDSAVYLCASTWDTYEQYFGPGTRLTVT.

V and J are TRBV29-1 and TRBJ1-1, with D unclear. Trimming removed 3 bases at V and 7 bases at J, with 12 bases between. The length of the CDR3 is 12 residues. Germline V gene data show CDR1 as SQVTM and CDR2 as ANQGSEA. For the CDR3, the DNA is TGCAGCGTTGACGAAGGACGGGGTGAAGCTTTCTTT. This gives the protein CSVDEGRGEAFF. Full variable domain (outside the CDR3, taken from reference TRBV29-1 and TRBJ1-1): SAVISQKPSRDICQRGTSLTIQCQVDSQVTMMFWYRQQPGQSLTLIATANQGSEATYESGFVIDKFPISRPNLTFSTLTVSNMSPEDSSIYLCSVDEGRGEAFFGQGTRLTVV.

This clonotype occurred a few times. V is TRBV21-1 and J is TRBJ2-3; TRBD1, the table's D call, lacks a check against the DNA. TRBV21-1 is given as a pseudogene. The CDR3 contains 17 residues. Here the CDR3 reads CASSKGTGARSTDTQYF. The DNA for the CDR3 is TGTGCCAGCAGCAAAGGGACAGGGGCGAGGAGCACAGATACGCAGTATTTT.